Below, one T cell receptor (beta chain) is given with its context. This clone was counted a single time. The antigen it recognizes is unknown. Per-base qualities were not stored, and no clone one base away is much larger. The source of the sample is a study of blood T cell repertoires in COVID-19 (dated by TCRdb to the early 2020s). In the study overall: The collaborator samples originated in the United States, Italy and Spain and spanned the acute and convalescent phases of COVID-19. The material from the prospective study consisted of cDNA or gDNA derived from T cells, B-cell-depleted T cells, or PBMCs. Deeply sampled blood TCRbeta repertoires from subjects exposed to, actively infected with, or recovered from COVID-19 were included in the dataset. The repertoires were released in a freely available public database intended as a resource for research on the immune response to SARS-CoV-2. The samples were drawn from the first 160 participants of the ongoing ImmuneRACE study and from 1,200 or so subjects provided by 6 global collaborators. Sample metadata almost always included a de-identified subject ID, COVID-19 status, age in years and sex. Where HLA class I and class II types were available, the types were taken from metadata supplied by the sample provider, not from assay-based typing.

Each collaborating institution followed its own protocols to collect whole blood in K2EDTA tubes. For TCRbeta analysis, collaborators shipped samples as frozen whole blood, isolated PBMCs, or DNA extracted from either of those sample types. The CDR3 runs 17 amino acids, cysteine and phenylalanine included. The retained sequence is limited to the CDR3, 51 bases, with the frame set at the first base. V drops 5 bases and J drops 2 bases, leaving 20 bases in between. The germline V gene supplies CDR1 SNHLY and CDR2 FYNNEI. The immunoSEQ Assay, a bias-controlled multiplex PCR, was used to amplify TCRbeta CDR3 regions from genomic DNA. Under the source paper's analysis protocol: The number of nucleated cells in each sample was estimated by amplification of reference gene primers within the assay. Sequence reads were collapsed and filtered to measure the absolute abundance of every unique TCRbeta CDR3 rearrangement. Productive Simpson clonality was computed per sample as the square root of Simpson's diversity index over productive rearrangements. As stored in TCRdb, this immuneACCESS dataset retains in-frame rearrangements with V and J assigned. A fraction of the clones does not appear; measured against another copy, unresolved V genes explain less than half of the discrepancy, and the remainder lacks a known reason. V and J calls and clone size follow that table, whereas D and trimming were derived from the DNA. This sample lists 300,000 to 450,000 clones; about 88% were detected once. Around 3% of the sample is held by the ten biggest clonotypes.

Study-wide findings and limitations: How much clinical and demographic metadata was included differed by source and by participant, and the metadata was provided uncurated.

The specimen was peripheral blood. This clonotype was obtained from a human donor in a cohort sampled during active COVID-19. The chain is assembled from TRBV2 and TRBJ2-3; TRBD2 is possibly the D segment (6 matching bases). CDR3 region: CASSRDHQRAYTDTQYF. The bases are TGTGCCAGCAGTCGGGACCATCAGCGGGCTTACACAGATACGCAGTATTTT.